This T cell receptor (beta chain) was identified in a study of T cell responses to AZD1222 COVID-19 vaccine. Study overall: Pooling covered second doses at about 4 or about 12 weeks.

TCRdb's table, derived via immunoSEQ multiplex PCR, lists solely in-frame clones and lacks some. The repertoire holds 150,000 or so clones, with around 90% as singletons. Germline CDR1 reads SGHRS; CDR2 reads YFSETQ. The length of the CDR3 is 13 residues. V dropped 2 bases and J dropped 8 bases, with 13 bases sitting between them. To note about this clone: As yet, its antigen is unknown.

Broader study findings: Only a handful of people who got AZD1222 tested seropositive at baseline.

The chain is built from TRBV5-1 and TRBJ1-2; no reliable D call. This specimen was peripheral blood, taken on day 0 of AZD1222 vaccination. The receptor was isolated from an adult in good health. The CDR3 spells CASSFWVRGGYTF. The CDR3 DNA is TGCGCCAGCAGCTTCTGGGTCCGGGGAGGCTACACCTTC.